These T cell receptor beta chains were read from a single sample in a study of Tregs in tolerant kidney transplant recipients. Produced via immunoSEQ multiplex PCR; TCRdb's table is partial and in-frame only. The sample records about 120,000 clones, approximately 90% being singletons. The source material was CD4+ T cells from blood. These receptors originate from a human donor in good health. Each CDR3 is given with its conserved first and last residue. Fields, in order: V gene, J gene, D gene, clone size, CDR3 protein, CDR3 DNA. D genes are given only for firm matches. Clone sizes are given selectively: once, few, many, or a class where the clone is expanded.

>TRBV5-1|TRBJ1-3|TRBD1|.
CASSLLQGSGNTIYF
TGCGCCAGCAGCTTATTACAGGGGTCTGGAAACACCATATATTTT
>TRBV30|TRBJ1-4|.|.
CAWSVRRGPATNEKLFF
TGTGCCTGGAGTGTACGAAGGGGACCCGCAACTAATGAAAAACTGTTTTTT
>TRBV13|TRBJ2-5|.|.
CASSPGTGWETQYF
TGTGCCAGCAGCCCCGGGACCGGCTGGGAGACCCAGTACTTC
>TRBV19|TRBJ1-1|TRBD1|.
CASSPRQGLKNTEAFF
TGTGCCAGTAGTCCTAGACAGGGGTTAAAGAACACTGAAGCTTTCTTT
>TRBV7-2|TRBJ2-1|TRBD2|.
CASSQRGPNNEQFF
TGTGCCAGCAGTCAGCGGGGACCGAACAATGAGCAGTTCTTC
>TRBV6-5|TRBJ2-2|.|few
CATTTLTSSTGELFF
TGTGCCACCACAACCCTAACTAGTTCCACCGGGGAGCTGTTTTTT
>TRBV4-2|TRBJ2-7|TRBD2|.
CASSQALAGGPYGGTSYEQYF
TGTGCCAGCAGCCAAGCCCTAGCGGGAGGTCCCTACGGCGGAACCTCCTACGAGCAGTACTTC
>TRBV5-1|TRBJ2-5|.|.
CASSLERRGETQYF
TGCGCCAGCAGCTTGGAGCGCAGGGGTGAGACCCAGTACTTC
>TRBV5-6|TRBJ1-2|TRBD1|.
CASSLGQGNPYGYTF
TGTGCCAGCAGCCTCGGACAGGGGAACCCCTATGGCTACACCTTC
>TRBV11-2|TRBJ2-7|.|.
CASSLEGRGSYEQYF
TGTGCCAGCAGCTTAGAAGGCCGAGGCTCCTACGAGCAGTACTTC
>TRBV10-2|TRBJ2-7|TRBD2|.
CASNSGEGPAYEQYF
TGCGCCAGCAACTCCGGGGAGGGGCCAGCCTACGAGCAGTACTTC
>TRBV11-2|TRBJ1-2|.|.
CASSLSVAWDGYTF
TGTGCCAGCAGCTTATCCGTGGCATGGGATGGCTACACCTTC
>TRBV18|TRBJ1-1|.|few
CASSPKKTANTEAFF
TGTGCCAGCTCACCCAAGAAGACAGCGAACACTGAAGCTTTCTTT
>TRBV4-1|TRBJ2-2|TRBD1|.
CASSPGTGDTGELFF
TGCGCCAGCAGCCCCGGGACAGGGGACACCGGGGAGCTGTTTTTT
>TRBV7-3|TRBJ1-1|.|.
CASSLIRRGEAFF
TGTGCCAGCAGCCTAATAAGAAGGGGTGAAGCTTTCTTT
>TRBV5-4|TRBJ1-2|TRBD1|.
CASSFNRGVGGYTF
TGTGCCAGCAGCTTTAACAGGGGAGTTGGTGGCTACACCTTC
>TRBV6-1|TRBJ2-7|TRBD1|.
CASSLTGLDSYEQYF
TGTGCCAGCAGTCTGACAGGGCTTGATTCCTACGAGCAGTACTTC
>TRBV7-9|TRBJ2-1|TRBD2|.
CASSSATSGRAYNEQFF
TGTGCCAGCAGTTCAGCCACTAGCGGGAGGGCCTACAATGAGCAGTTCTTC
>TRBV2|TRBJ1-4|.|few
CASSSTEGLEKLFF
TGTGCCAGCAGTAGTACTGAAGGGCTAGAAAAACTGTTTTTT
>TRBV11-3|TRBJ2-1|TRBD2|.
CASSLEASGSSNEQFF
TGTGCCAGCAGCTTAGAAGCGAGCGGGAGTAGCAATGAGCAGTTCTTC
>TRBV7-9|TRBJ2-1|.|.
CASSLVMEGTSEQFF
TGTGCCAGCAGCTTAGTTATGGAGGGAACCAGCGAGCAGTTCTTC
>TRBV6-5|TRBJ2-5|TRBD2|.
CASSSGGKTQYF
TGTGCCAGCAGTTCGGGGGGAAAGACCCAGTACTTC
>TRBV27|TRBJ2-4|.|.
CASSPGKGRGNIQYF
TGTGCCAGCAGTCCCGGGAAGGGGCGGGGAAACATTCAGTACTTC
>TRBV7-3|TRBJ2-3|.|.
CASSPPGTGTQYF
TGTGCCAGCAGCCCCCCAGGGACGGGGACGCAGTATTTT
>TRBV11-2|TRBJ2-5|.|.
CASSKGPETQYF
TGTGCCAGCAGCAAAGGACCAGAGACCCAGTACTTC
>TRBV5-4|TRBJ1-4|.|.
CASSQGGAPLSLEKLFF
TGTGCCAGCAGCCAGGGCGGAGCACCCTTGTCACTTGAAAAACTGTTTTTT
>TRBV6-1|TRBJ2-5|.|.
CASTSRIMMETQYF
TGTGCCAGCACTAGCCGGATAATGATGGAGACCCAGTACTTC
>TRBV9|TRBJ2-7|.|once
CASSVGARGHEQYF
TGTGCCAGCAGCGTCGGAGCCAGGGGACACGAGCAGTACTTC
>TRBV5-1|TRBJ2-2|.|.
CASSPGQNTGELFF
TGCGCCAGCAGTCCCGGACAGAACACCGGGGAGCTGTTTTTT
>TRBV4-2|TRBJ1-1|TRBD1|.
CASSQGQEYTEAFF
TGTGCCAGCAGCCAGGGACAGGAGTACACTGAAGCTTTCTTT
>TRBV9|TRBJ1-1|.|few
CASSVQGNTEAFF
TGTGCCAGCAGCGTACAGGGGAACACTGAAGCTTTCTTT
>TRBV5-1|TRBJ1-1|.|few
CASSWKEVGAEAFF
TGCGCCAGCAGCTGGAAAGAGGTTGGAGCTGAAGCTTTCTTT
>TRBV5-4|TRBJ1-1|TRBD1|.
CASSLGQFRGAFF
TGTGCCAGCAGCCTGGGACAGTTTCGTGGGGCTTTCTTT
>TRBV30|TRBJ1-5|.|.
CAWSGGYGNQPQHF
TGTGCCTGGAGTGGGGGGTACGGCAATCAGCCCCAGCATTTT
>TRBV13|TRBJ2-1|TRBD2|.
CASSLEAGGLSYNEQFF
TGTGCCAGCAGCTTAGAAGCGGGGGGACTCTCCTACAATGAGCAGTTCTTC
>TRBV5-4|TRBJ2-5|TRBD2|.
CASSSLAGGLWETQYF
TGTGCCAGCAGCTCCTTAGCGGGGGGGCTATGGGAGACCCAGTACTTC
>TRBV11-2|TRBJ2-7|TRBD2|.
CASSAHLAGEMEQYF
TGTGCCAGCAGCGCCCATCTAGCGGGAGAAATGGAGCAGTACTTC
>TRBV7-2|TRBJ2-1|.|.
CASSPAAEGDEQFF
TGTGCCAGCAGCCCCGCTGCCGAAGGAGATGAGCAGTTCTTC
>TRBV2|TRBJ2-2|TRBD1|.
CASSDEGSGGTGELFF
TGTGCCAGCAGTGACGAGGGGTCAGGGGGCACCGGGGAGCTGTTTTTT
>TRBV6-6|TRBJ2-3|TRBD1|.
CASSGQVSGTDTQYF
TGTGCCAGCAGCGGACAGGTATCTGGAACAGATACGCAGTATTTT
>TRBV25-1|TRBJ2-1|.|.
CASGYNEQFF
TGTGCCAGCGGCTACAATGAGCAGTTCTTC
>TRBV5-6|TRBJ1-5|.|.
CASSLASARWAQHF
TGTGCCAGCAGCTTGGCATCTGCGAGGTGGGCCCAGCATTTT
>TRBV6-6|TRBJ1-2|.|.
CASSSRDSYGYTF
TGTGCCAGCAGTTCCCGAGACAGCTATGGCTACACCTTC
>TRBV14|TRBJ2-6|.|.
CASSQWGSFSGANVLTF
TGTGCCAGCAGCCAATGGGGGAGCTTCTCTGGGGCCAACGTCCTGACTTTC
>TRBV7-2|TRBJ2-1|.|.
CASSLGPSSYNEQFF
TGTGCCAGCAGCTTGGGACCGAGCTCCTACAATGAGCAGTTCTTC
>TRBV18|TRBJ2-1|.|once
CASSPPGGATYNEQFF
TGTGCCAGCTCACCACCAGGCGGGGCTACCTACAATGAGCAGTTCTTC
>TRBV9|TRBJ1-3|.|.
CASSVAGNSGNTIYF
TGTGCCAGCAGCGTAGCGGGGAACTCTGGAAACACCATATATTTT
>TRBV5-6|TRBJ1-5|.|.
CASSLRSNYQPQHF
TGTGCCAGCAGCTTGAGGTCCAATTATCAGCCCCAGCATTTT
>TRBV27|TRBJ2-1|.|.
CASSLRSGGLRVVNEQFF
TGTGCCAGCAGTTTACGTAGCGGTGGTCTGCGAGTGGTTAATGAGCAGTTCTTC
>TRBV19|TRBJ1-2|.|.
CASRSTGSSGYTF
TGTGCCAGTAGGAGTACAGGATCCTCTGGCTACACCTTC
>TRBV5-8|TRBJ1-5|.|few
CASSWWENQPQHF
TGTGCCAGCAGCTGGTGGGAGAATCAGCCCCAGCATTTT
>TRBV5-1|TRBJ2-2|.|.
CASSSTLLASANTGELFF
TGCGCCAGCAGCTCCACTCTCCTAGCATCTGCGAACACCGGGGAGCTGTTTTTT